These T cell receptor beta chains were read from a single sample in a study of T cell responses to AZD1222 COVID-19 vaccine. Produced via immunoSEQ multiplex PCR; TCRdb's table is partial and in-frame only. The repertoire holds about 120,000 clones, 90% seen once, with 4.4% in the top ten. The sample here was peripheral blood, taken on day 0 of MenACWY control vaccination. These receptors originate from an adult in good health. Both conserved end residues are part of each CDR3. D genes are given only for firm matches. For some rows the clone size is stated as once, few or many, or as a class when expanded; others skip it.

>TRBV9|TRBJ2-1|13|.|.
CASSVAGVNEQFF
TGTGCCAGCAGCGTAGCAGGGGTCAATGAGCAGTTCTTC
>TRBV6-2/TRBV6-3|TRBJ1-4|14|.|.
CASSYRQGKEKLFF
TGTGCCAGCAGTTACCGGCAGGGGAAGGAAAAACTGTTTTTT
>TRBV11-2|TRBJ2-1|14|.|once
CASSSTEQYNEQFF
TGTGCCAGCAGCTCCACCGAACAGTACAATGAGCAGTTCTTC
>TRBV5-1|TRBJ1-1|14|.|.
CASSWEGANTEAFF
TGCGCCAGCAGCTGGGAAGGGGCAAACACTGAAGCTTTCTTT
>TRBV19|TRBJ2-1|17|.|.
CASSTSARSGYFNEQFF
TGTGCCAGTAGTACCTCCGCGCGTAGCGGCTACTTCAATGAGCAGTTCTTC
>TRBV25-1|TRBJ2-3|16|TRBD2|once
CASSELYSGRVDTQYF
TGTGCCAGCAGTGAACTATATAGCGGGAGAGTGGATACGCAGTATTTT
>TRBV2|TRBJ1-1|16|TRBD1|.
CASSEGARGRGTEAFF
TGTGCCAGCAGTGAAGGGGCCAGGGGGCGAGGCACTGAAGCTTTCTTT
>TRBV4-2|TRBJ2-2|14|TRBD2|.
CASAQRGGTGELFF
TGTGCCAGCGCACAACGGGGGGGCACCGGGGAGCTGTTTTTT
>TRBV4-2|TRBJ2-7|16|TRBD2|few
CASSQEGAGGPYEQYF
TGTGCCAGCAGCCAAGAAGGCGCGGGAGGCCCCTACGAGCAGTACTTC
>TRBV4-1|TRBJ2-3|15|TRBD2|.
CASSPVGGGTDTQYF
TGCGCCAGCAGCCCGGTCGGGGGGGGCACAGATACGCAGTATTTT
>TRBV5-4|TRBJ1-1|13|.|once
CASSLGGGTEAFF
TGTGCCAGCAGCTTGGGGGGGGGCACTGAAGCTTTCTTT
>TRBV3-1/TRBV3-2|TRBJ2-5|15|.|.
CASSLGPGNQETQYF
TGTGCCAGCAGCCTAGGGCCCGGAAACCAAGAGACCCAGTACTTC
>TRBV2|TRBJ2-5|13|.|.
CASRTTTRETQYF
TGTGCCAGCCGGACTACCACCCGGGAGACCCAGTACTTC
>TRBV7-2|TRBJ2-1|16|TRBD2|.
CASSSPGTSGLGEQFF
TGTGCCAGCAGCTCCCCCGGGACTAGCGGCTTAGGGGAGCAGTTCTTC
>TRBV15|TRBJ1-5|15|TRBD1|.
CATSRGTGVNQPQHF
TGTGCCACCAGCAGAGGGACAGGGGTAAATCAGCCCCAGCATTTT
>TRBV2|TRBJ2-1|14|.|.
CASSFDSSYNEQFF
TGTGCCAGCAGTTTCGACAGCTCCTACAATGAGCAGTTCTTC
>TRBV6-1|TRBJ2-1|14|TRBD2|.
CASREAGGPDEQFF
TGTGCCAGCAGGGAAGCGGGAGGGCCTGATGAGCAGTTCTTC
>TRBV5-8|TRBJ2-3|16|TRBD2|.
CASSWGTSGRTDTQYF
TGTGCCAGCAGCTGGGGGACTAGCGGGAGGACAGATACGCAGTATTTT
>TRBV27|TRBJ2-7|14|.|.
CASSPMIESYEQYF
TGTGCCAGCAGCCCTATGATAGAATCCTACGAGCAGTACTTC
>TRBV14|TRBJ2-3|20|TRBD2|few
CASSDAEMSGGPSWAGTQYF
TGTGCCAGCAGCGACGCCGAAATGAGCGGGGGCCCCAGTTGGGCAGGTACGCAGTATTTT